A selection of T cell receptor beta chains follows, all from one sample in a study of T cells in Graves' hyperthyroidism and ophthalmopathy. TCRdb re-derived calls from the multiplex PCR reads in MiXCR, one entry per CDR3 protein. This table has 600,000 to 800,000 distinct CDR3 sequences, around 40% appearing once. Sequences were obtained from blood. These receptors were obtained from a middle-aged woman with Graves' hyperthyroidism. Each CDR3 is given with its conserved first and last residue. The D gene is left open where the match is weak. Not all rows give a size; the values are once, few, many and, for expanded clones, a class.

CDR3nt	CDR3aa	v_gene	d_gene	j_gene	abundance
TGTGCCAGCAGTACCTGGGAGACCCAGTACTTC	CASSTWETQYF	TRBV12-3/TRBV12-4	-	TRBJ2-5	many
TGCGCCAGCAGCCATGTTTCGGGGAACACTGAAGCTTTCTTT	CASSHVSGNTEAFF	TRBV4-1	-	TRBJ1-1	-
TGTGCCACCCGGGACAGCGCTAACTATGGCTACACCTTC	CATRDSANYGYTF	TRBV25-1	TRBD1	TRBJ1-2	-
TGTGCCATCGGGGATCTTGGGGAGACCCAGTACTTC	CAIGDLGETQYF	TRBV10-3	-	TRBJ2-5	many
TGCGCCAGCAGCCAAGGACCTCAGGGGGGCGGCAATCAGCCCCAGCATTTT	CASSQGPQGGGNQPQHF	TRBV4-1	TRBD1	TRBJ1-5	-
TGTGCCAGCAGTTTCCGACAGGGGAGTCCGTACGAGCAGTACTTC	CASSFRQGSPYEQYF	TRBV6-5	TRBD1	TRBJ2-7	-
TGTGCCAGCAGCTCTAGGTCCTACGAGCAGTACTTC	CASSSRSYEQYF	TRBV7-8	-	TRBJ2-7	many
TGTGCCAGCAGCTTACAGGAATATCAGCCCCAGCATTTT	CASSLQEYQPQHF	TRBV7-9	-	TRBJ1-5	few
TGCGCCAGCAGCTTTTCAACCGGGACGCTAAGGAGGGAAAAACTGTTTTTT	CASSFSTGTLRREKLFF	TRBV5-1	-	TRBJ1-4	few
TGCGCCAGCAGCCAAGATTGGGGAAGGAGCTCCTACGAGCAGTACTTC	CASSQDWGRSSYEQYF	TRBV4-3	-	TRBJ2-7	-
TGTGCCAGCAGCTTTCCGGGGGGGCAGGAGTACCAAGAGACCCAGTACTTC	CASSFPGGQEYQETQYF	TRBV7-8	TRBD2	TRBJ2-5	few
TGTGCCAGCAGCCGACGGGACGGAGGCACAGATACGCAGTATTTT	CASSRRDGGTDTQYF	TRBV11-1	-	TRBJ2-3	-
TGTGCCGTGCAGGGGGGCAGAGAAGCTTTCTTT	CAVQGGREAFF	TRBV10-3	TRBD1	TRBJ1-1	-
TGTGCCAGTAGTATGGCGACGGCGGAAGCTTTCTTT	CASSMATAEAFF	TRBV19	-	TRBJ1-1	-
TGTGCCAGCAGTCCGACAGGGAGCTCCTACGAGCAGTACTTC	CASSPTGSSYEQYF	TRBV7-2	TRBD1	TRBJ2-7	many
TGTGCCAGCAGTTTACCGACAGGGGTAGAGACCCAGTACTTC	CASSLPTGVETQYF	TRBV12-3/TRBV12-4	TRBD1	TRBJ2-5	many
TGTGCCAGCAGGCAAACCGGGACAGTTAGCAATCAGCCCCAGCATTTT	CASRQTGTVSNQPQHF	TRBV12-3/TRBV12-4	TRBD1	TRBJ1-5	few
TGTGCCAGCAGTTCATTTGGACGGTCTAGGGGGAAACTGTTTTTT	CASSSFGRSRGKLFF	TRBV28	-	TRBJ1-4	-
TGTGCCAGCAGCCCCTTTATGCTACTGGGAGGGGACTATGGCTACACCTTC	CASSPFMLLGGDYGYTF	TRBV5-6	-	TRBJ1-2	few
TGCGCCAGCAGCTCGCTGGGACTTAGGGCCGGGGAGCTGTTTTTT	CASSSLGLRAGELFF	TRBV5-1	-	TRBJ2-2	many
TGTGCCACCAGTGGTTTAGAGGACAGCCCCTATGGCTACACCTTC	CATSGLEDSPYGYTF	TRBV24-1	-	TRBJ1-2	-
TGTGCCAGCAGCGTTGGGACGGACAGGGGGCGAAAGACTGAAGCTTTCTTT	CASSVGTDRGRKTEAFF	TRBV9	TRBD1	TRBJ1-1	-
TGTGCCAGCTGCCTCACTAGCGGGAGATCGACAGATACGCAGTATTTT	CASCLTSGRSTDTQYF	TRBV2	TRBD2	TRBJ2-3	-
TGTGCCAGCAGCCCCCGCCCCTTCGATACGCAGTATTTT	CASSPRPFDTQYF	TRBV7-3	-	TRBJ2-3	-